One and the same sample provided the 20 T cell receptor beta chains below, sequenced in a study of T cell repertoires in cytomegalovirus infection. The antigens for these receptors are not known. Using its own MiXCR run on the reads, TCRdb lists one record per CDR3 protein. Counted here are roughly 60,000 distinct CDR3 sequences, 33% occurring once; the ten biggest clones make up 65% to 80%. Sequences were obtained from PBMCs, sequenced either directly or after in vitro stimulation (not recorded which). The receptors derive from a human donor in good health (CMV status not recorded). Some clones in this sample may be carry-over from other donors' samples.

This chain joins TRBV7-2 and TRBJ1-5; D uncertain. The CDR3 contains 15 residues. Germline lookup yields CDR1 SGHTA and CDR2 FQGNSA. The V end was cut by 5 bases, the J end by 1 base, with 12 bases between. The CDR3 is CASSPGPWSNQPQHF. CDR3 nucleotide sequence: TGTGCCAGCAGCCCCGGGCCGTGGAGCAATCAGCCCCAGCATTTT.

The genes are TRBV18 and TRBJ2-1, with 9 bases identical to TRBD1. Trimming removed 6 bases from V and 7 bases from J; junction bases left unmatched: 10. This CDR3 region has 15 residues. Germline-derived CDR1 and CDR2 are KGHSH and LQKENI. CDR3 sequence reads: CASSPPRTGVNEQFF. In DNA form, the CDR3 reads TGTGCCAGCTCGCCGCCCCGGACAGGGGTAAATGAGCAGTTCTTC.

This clonotype was observed a few times. The chain has TRBV5-4 and TRBJ2-7; D might be TRBD1 (6 bases). This CDR3 contains 14 residues. CDR1 and CDR2 (germline): SGHNT, YYREEE (reference sequence). Deletions cut 1 base from V and 4 bases from J, with 12 bases between. The DNA of the CDR3 is TGTGCCAGCAGCTTGCAGGGGCGAAGGTACGAGCAGTACTTC. It encodes CASSLQGRRYEQYF.

The CDR3 DNA reads as TGCAGCGTTACCGGGACACAACTCACTAACTATGGCTACACCTTC. Translation gives CSVTGTQLTNYGYTF. The chain combines TRBV29-1 with TRBJ1-2; possible D gene TRBD1, 6 bases. The CDR3 sequence is 15 residues long. CDR1 is SQVTM, CDR2 ANQGSEA, per germline. The V gene lost 5 bases and the J gene lost 0 bases, with 16 bases spanning the gap.

The chain couples TRBV14 to TRBJ2-3, with TRBD2 matching 9 bases. The V and J ends lost 1 base and 3 bases, in that order; junction bases with no gene match: 8. Per germline, CDR1 SGHDN and CDR2 FVKESK. The CDR3 extends over 17 amino acids. CDR3: CASSQVWRGGITDTQYF. CDR3 bases: TGTGCCAGCAGCCAAGTTTGGCGGGGGGGCATAACAGATACGCAGTATTTT.

The chain's CDR3 is CASSPPGLAFGEQFF. The CDR3 region has the DNA TGTGCCAGCAGCCCTCCGGGGCTCGCATTCGGGGAGCAGTTCTTC. The chain joins TRBV7-2 to TRBJ2-1; D is tentatively TRBD1 or TRBD2 (5 bases each). The CDR3 runs to 15 residues. V lost 5 bases and J 10 bases, leaving 21 bases between the germline ends. Germline loops: CDR1 SGHTA, CDR2 FQGNSA.

The chain carries TRBV12-3 or TRBV12-4 and TRBJ1-1, with 7 bases that match TRBD1. The length of the CDR3 is 14 residues. With V trimmed by 1 base and J by 4 bases, 3 bases remained unmatched. The CDR3 is CASSLGTGFTEAFF. In nucleotides, the CDR3 is TGTGCCAGCAGTTTAGGGACAGGTTTCACTGAAGCTTTCTTT.

This clonotype was picked up many times. This rearrangement joins TRBV4-3 to TRBJ2-7; D call uncertain. Germline V gene lookup returns CDR1 LGHNA and CDR2 YSLEER. Trimming removed 3 bases at V and 1 base at J, with 16 bases between. This CDR3 region has 16 residues. The CDR3 reads CASSHSATGESYEQYF. CDR3 nucleotide sequence: TGCGCCAGCAGCCACTCGGCAACTGGAGAGTCCTACGAGCAGTACTTC.

The chain has TRBV12-3 or TRBV12-4 and TRBJ1-6, with TRBD1 identical over 8 bases. The V segment lost 6 bases and the J segment 9 bases; nucleotides outside the gene matches: 7. The CDR3 length is 14 residues. DNA of the CDR3: TGTGCCAGCAGCCCAGGACAGGGTACTTCACCCCTCCACTTT. Translating gives CASSPGQGTSPLHF.

The J gene is TRBJ2-5, the V gene TRBV19; unclear D gene. The CDR3 consists of 13 residues. In germline, CDR1 is LNHDA, CDR2 SQIVND (reference sequence). V lost 5 bases and J 0 bases, leaving 7 bases between the germline ends. CDR3 amino acids: CASSRQNQETQYF. As DNA, the CDR3 is TGTGCCAGTAGTCGGCAGAACCAAGAGACCCAGTACTTC.

This clonotype showed up many times. The V and J genes are TRBV7-2 and TRBJ2-5; 11 nucleotides line up with TRBD2. The length of the CDR3 is 17 residues. The V and J ends lost 1 base and 5 bases, in that order; junction bases with no gene match: 9. Germline V gene sequence: CDR1 SGHTA, CDR2 FQGNSA. For the CDR3, the DNA is TGTGCCAGCAGCTTAGAGTTAGCGGGAGGGGGGCGGGAGACCCAGTACTTC. Protein product: CASSLELAGGGRETQYF.

This sequence joins TRBV10-3 and TRBJ1-1; D is unresolved. Germline CDR1 ENHRY, CDR2 SYGVKD. V lost 7 bases and J lost 3, with 21 bases in between. The CDR3 loop spans 16 amino acids. CDR3 nucleotides: TGTGCCATCAAGCGGTTGGACCCCCCTCACGACACTGAAGCTTTCTTT. This encodes CAIKRLDPPHDTEAFF.

The V gene is TRBV6-1, the J gene TRBJ2-3, with TRBD2 as a possible D gene (5 bases). This CDR3 is 14 amino acids long. The germline V gene encodes CDR1 MNHNS and CDR2 SASEGT. V lost 0 bases and J 5 bases, leaving 9 bases between the germline ends. The CDR3: CASSEAGGRDTQYF. DNA of the CDR3: TGTGCCAGCAGTGAAGCGGGCGGGCGAGATACGCAGTATTTT.

The chain uses TRBV19 and TRBJ1-4, with D possibly being TRBD1 (6 bases). CDR3 length equals 14 residues. V was pared by 2 bases and J by 5 bases, with 9 bases between. CDR1 and CDR2 from the germline V gene are LNHDA and SQIVND (reference sequence). Here the CDR3 DNA reads TGTGCCAGTAGTATAACCGGGGGCAATGAAAAACTGTTTTTT. Its protein product is CASSITGGNEKLFF.

This clonotype appeared a few times. The chain has TRBV5-4 and TRBJ2-2; 11 bases align to TRBD2. Germline V lookup: CDR1 SGHNT, CDR2 YYREEE (reference sequence). The V gene end was trimmed by 4 bases and the J gene end by 1 base; junction bases not matched to a gene: 3. This CDR3 contains 16 residues. CDR3 residues: CASSTGTSGNTGELFF. The CDR3 coding sequence is TGTGCCAGCAGCACCGGGACTAGCGGGAACACCGGGGAGCTGTTTTTT.

This sequence joins TRBV3-1 and TRBJ2-7, with 10 bases that match TRBD2. The germline gives CDR1 LGHDT, CDR2 YNNKEL (reference sequence). V lost 5 bases, J lost 2 bases, and 3 bases stayed unmatched. The CDR3 runs to 14 residues. The CDR3 region is CASSGGLAAYEQYF. CDR3 in DNA: TGTGCCAGCAGCGGCGGACTAGCGGCCTACGAGCAGTACTTC.

This clonotype turned up a few times. The rearrangement joins TRBV14 to TRBJ2-7; D call uncertain. V lost 3 bases and J lost 0, with 12 bases in between. Germline CDR1 and CDR2: SGHDN and FVKESK. This CDR3 comprises 15 residues. The CDR3 is CASSQERSSSYEQYF. CDR3 nucleotides: TGTGCCAGCAGCCAGGAAAGATCAAGCTCCTACGAGCAGTACTTC.

CDR3 DNA sequence: TGTGCCAGCAGTGAAGAGGGGACAGCCTACGAGCAGTACTTC. Its protein is CASSEEGTAYEQYF. The chain couples TRBV2 to TRBJ2-7; TRBD1 aligns across 7 bases. Germline V gene lookup returns CDR1 SNHLY and CDR2 FYNNEI. The CDR3 contains 14 residues. V shed 1 base and J 2 bases; nucleotides not matched to a gene: 2.

The sample holds a few counts of this clonotype. This sequence joins TRBV28 and TRBJ1-2; D uncertain. The CDR3 sequence is 16 residues long. Trimming shortened V by 2 bases and J by 2 bases, and 15 bases separated the two germline ends. Germline lookup yields CDR1 MDHEN and CDR2 SYDVKM. CDR3 nucleotide sequence: TGTGCCAGCAGTTTACGGATCCCCCAGGCCAACTATGGCTACACCTTC. It translates to CASSLRIPQANYGYTF.

The rearrangement uses TRBV3-1 and TRBJ1-5; the D gene is possibly TRBD1 (5 bases). Germline lookup yields CDR1 LGHDT and CDR2 YNNKEL (reference sequence). Trimming cost V 0 bases and J 0 bases, with 9 bases left between them. CDR3 size: 16 residues. Here the CDR3 reads CASSQDWGDSNQPQHF. The CDR3 nucleotides are TGTGCCAGCAGCCAAGATTGGGGGGATAGCAATCAGCCCCAGCATTTT. The variable domain in full, with the rest retrieved from reference TRBV3-1 and TRBJ1-5, is DTAVSQTPKYLVTQMGNDKSIKCEQNLGHDTMYWYKQDSKKFLKIMFSYNNKELIINETVPNRFSPKSPDKAHLNLHINSLELGDSAVYFCASSQDWGDSNQPQHFGDGTRLSIL.